A selection of T cell receptor beta chains follows, all from one sample in a study of metastatic and nonmetastatic thyroid tumors. TCRdb re-clonotyped the PCR reads through MiXCR. The table has about 31,000 clones, roughly a fifth seen once. Sequencing input: blood. The receptors were gathered from a female donor with papillary thyroid cancer or a benign thyroid nodule (not recorded which). Some clones in this sample may be carry-over from other donors' samples. Each CDR3 is given with its conserved first and last residue. D genes are given only for firm matches. The size of a clone is reported for some rows only, either as once, few or many, or as a class for expanded clones.

size: few
length: 16
D: -
J: TRBJ1-1
V: TRBV19
DNA: TGCGCCAGTAGTATAGATCGGTCAGGGATGGACACTGAAGCTTTCTTT
CDR3: CASSIDRSGMDTEAFF

size: many
length: 14
D: TRBD2
J: TRBJ2-3
V: TRBV6-4
DNA: TGTGCCAGCAGTGCCGGACTAGCTACAGATACGCAGTATTTT
CDR3: CASSAGLATDTQYF

size: few
length: 17
D: TRBD2
J: TRBJ2-1
V: TRBV6-1
DNA: TGTGCCAGCAGTGACTGGGACGGGAGGCCCCCCTACAATGAGCAGTTCTTC
CDR3: CASSDWDGRPPYNEQFF

size: many
length: 15
D: -
J: TRBJ2-3
V: TRBV3-1
DNA: TGTGCCAGCAGCCTCGGCCCCTGGGGCACAGATACGCAGTATTTT
CDR3: CASSLGPWGTDTQYF

size: few
length: 13
D: -
J: TRBJ2-7
V: TRBV2
DNA: TGTGCCAGCAGTGAAGCCAGGGTGAACGAGCAGTACTTC
CDR3: CASSEARVNEQYF

size: once
length: 14
D: -
J: TRBJ1-5
V: TRBV18
DNA: TGTGCCAGCTCACCTGCGCAGGGGTGGCAGCCCCAGCATTTT
CDR3: CASSPAQGWQPQHF

size: many
length: 14
D: TRBD1
J: TRBJ1-4
V: TRBV20-1
DNA: TGCAGTGCTAGAGAAGACAGGGGGACTGAAAAACTGTTTTTT
CDR3: CSAREDRGTEKLFF

size: many
length: 15
D: TRBD1
J: TRBJ1-6
V: TRBV18
DNA: TGTGCCAGCTCGGGGACAGGCTCGGGTAATTCACCCCTCCACTTT
CDR3: CASSGTGSGNSPLHF

size: few
length: 14
D: -
J: TRBJ1-6
V: TRBV6-1
DNA: TGTGCCAGCAGCCCGGTGGTTACGAATTCACCCCTCCACTTT
CDR3: CASSPVVTNSPLHF

size: -
length: 13
D: -
J: TRBJ1-2
V: TRBV6-1
DNA: TGTGCCAGCAGTCCAGGGGATATTTATGGCTACACCTTC
CDR3: CASSPGDIYGYTF

size: many
length: 16
D: -
J: TRBJ1-5
V: TRBV19
DNA: TGTGCCAGTAGTATAGGTCACCTAAATAGCAATCAGCCCCAGCATTTT
CDR3: CASSIGHLNSNQPQHF

size: few
length: 16
D: TRBD2
J: TRBJ2-5
V: TRBV4-1
DNA: TGCGCCAGCAGCCAAGTAGCGGGACGGCATCAAGAGACCCAGTACTTC
CDR3: CASSQVAGRHQETQYF

size: many
length: 15
D: -
J: TRBJ1-2
V: TRBV4-2
DNA: TGTGCCAGCAGCCAAATAGCATCCGAGACGGGAGGCTACACCTTC
CDR3: CASSQIASETGGYTF

size: many
length: 13
D: -
J: TRBJ1-4
V: TRBV20-1
DNA: TGCAGTGCTAGAAGGACAGTCCATGAAAAACTGTTTTTT
CDR3: CSARRTVHEKLFF

size: -
length: 11
D: -
J: TRBJ1-2
V: TRBV12-3/TRBV12-4
DNA: TGTGCCAGCAGTCATGATGGAGGCTACACCTTC
CDR3: CASSHDGGYTF

size: many
length: 15
D: -
J: TRBJ1-5
V: TRBV6-4
DNA: TGTGCCAGCAATGGGAACCGGGACAGCAATCAGCCCCAGCATTTT
CDR3: CASNGNRDSNQPQHF

size: many
length: 14
D: -
J: TRBJ2-3
V: TRBV19
DNA: TGTGCCAGTAGTACCCGGGATAGCACAGATACGCAGTATTTT
CDR3: CASSTRDSTDTQYF

size: medium-sized
length: 15
D: -
J: TRBJ2-7
V: TRBV6-2/TRBV6-3
DNA: TGTGCCAGCAGTCCTGACAGGATTAGCTCCTACGAGCAGTACTTC
CDR3: CASSPDRISSYEQYF

size: many
length: 14
D: -
J: TRBJ2-7
V: TRBV19
DNA: TGTGCCAGTAGTACCACAGGGGGGGGCTACGAGCAGTACTTC
CDR3: CASSTTGGGYEQYF

size: -
length: 15
D: TRBD2
J: TRBJ2-1
V: TRBV20-1
DNA: TGCAGTGCTAACAGCGGGACCGCCTCCTACAATGAGCAGTTCTTC
CDR3: CSANSGTASYNEQFF

size: -
length: 15
D: -
J: TRBJ2-2
V: TRBV5-1
DNA: TGCGCCAGCAGCTTCTTAGCAACCGGCGCCGGGGAGCTGTTTTTT
CDR3: CASSFLATGAGELFF

size: many
length: 13
D: -
J: TRBJ2-5
V: TRBV6-2/TRBV6-3
DNA: TGTGCCAGCAGAGACTCAAGGCGGGAGACCCAGTACTTC
CDR3: CASRDSRRETQYF

size: -
length: 14
D: -
J: TRBJ2-2
V: TRBV10-3
DNA: TGTGCCATCAGCTATGGATCGAACACCGGGGAGCTGTTTTTT
CDR3: CAISYGSNTGELFF

size: few
length: 14
D: -
J: TRBJ1-6
V: TRBV19
DNA: TGCGCCAGTAGTATGCCATCACAGGGTTTACCCCTCCACTTT
CDR3: CASSMPSQGLPLHF

size: many
length: 15
D: -
J: TRBJ2-2
V: TRBV6-1
DNA: TGTGCCAGCAGTGAGATCACAGGGACACCGTGGGAGCTGTTTTTT
CDR3: CASSEITGTPWELFF

size: many
length: 12
D: -
J: TRBJ1-2
V: TRBV6-1
DNA: TGTGCTACCAGGGCGACTAACTATGGCTACACCTTC
CDR3: CATRATNYGYTF

size: few
length: 13
D: -
J: TRBJ1-1
V: TRBV27
DNA: TGTGCCAGCAGTTTTGGTCTGCTCACTGAAGCTTTCTTT
CDR3: CASSFGLLTEAFF